These 4 T cell receptor beta chains came from one sample sequenced in a study of blood T cell repertoires in COVID-19. Produced via immunoSEQ multiplex PCR; TCRdb's table is partial and in-frame only. In the table there are approximately 300,000 clones, around 88% of which are singletons. Sequenced material: peripheral blood. These receptor sequences come from a woman aged 50 to 65 with acute or convalescent COVID-19.

The genes are TRBV7-9 and TRBJ1-1; D is undetermined. This CDR3 region has 12 residues. From germline, CDR1 is SEHNR and CDR2 FQNEAQ (reference sequence). V was clipped by 8 bases and J by 1 base, with 8 bases between them. CDR3 loop: CASVTGNTEAFF. For the CDR3, the DNA is TGTGCCAGCGTTACGGGGAACACTGAAGCTTTCTTT.

The chain links TRBV3-1 (or the pseudogene TRBV3-2) to TRBJ1-1, with D maybe TRBD1 (6 bases). Trimming shortened V by 0 bases and J by 4 bases, and 18 bases separated the two germline ends. CDR3 length: 17 residues. Germline V gene data show CDR1 as LGHDT and CDR2 as YNNKEL (reference sequence). The CDR3 spells CASSQDTTGGGGTEAFF. Here the CDR3 DNA reads TGTGCCAGCAGCCAAGACACGACAGGCGGTGGTGGCACTGAAGCTTTCTTT.

This clone has just one count. Other DNA sequences of this sample code for an identical CDR3. The chain uses TRBV7-9 and TRBJ1-1; no clear D. Germline CDR1 reads SEHNR; CDR2 reads FQNEAQ (reference sequence). This CDR3 region has 14 residues. Trimming shortened V by 0 bases and J by 1 base, and 6 bases separated the two germline ends. The CDR3 DNA is TGTGCCAGCAGCTTAGCGGCTCAGAACACTGAAGCTTTCTTT. It is translated as CASSLAAQNTEAFF.

The rearrangement links TRBV23-1 to TRBJ2-7; 10 bases are shared with TRBD1. TRBV23-1 is known as an ORF, though its function is uncertain. The V gene end was trimmed by 4 bases and the J gene end by 4 bases; junction bases not matched to a gene: 10. This CDR3 has 16 amino acids. CDR3 nucleotide sequence: TGCGCCAGCAGTCGAAATCACGACAGGGGGCGGTACGAGCAGTACGTC. Translated, it gives CASSRNHDRGRYEQYV.